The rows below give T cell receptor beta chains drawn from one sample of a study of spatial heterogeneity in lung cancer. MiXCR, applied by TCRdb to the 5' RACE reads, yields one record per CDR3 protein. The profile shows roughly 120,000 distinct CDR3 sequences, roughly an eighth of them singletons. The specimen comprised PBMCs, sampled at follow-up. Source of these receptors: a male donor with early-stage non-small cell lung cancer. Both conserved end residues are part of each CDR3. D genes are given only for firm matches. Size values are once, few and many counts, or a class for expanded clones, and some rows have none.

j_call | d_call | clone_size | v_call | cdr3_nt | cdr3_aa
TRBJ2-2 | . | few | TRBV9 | TGTGCCAGCAGCGTCCCCAGCCCGGGACTCGCGAAGACCGGGGAGCTGTTTTTT | CASSVPSPGLAKTGELFF
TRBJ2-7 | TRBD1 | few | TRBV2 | TGTGCCAGCAGTGTCGGGGACAGGTTTTCCGAGCAGTACTTC | CASSVGDRFSEQYF
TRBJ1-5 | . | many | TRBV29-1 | TGCAGCGTTGGCCAGGGGAATCAGCCCCAGCATTTT | CSVGQGNQPQHF
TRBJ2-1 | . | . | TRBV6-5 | TGTGCCAGCACCCATGGGAATGAGCAGTTCTTC | CASTHGNEQFF
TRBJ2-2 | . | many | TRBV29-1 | TGCAGCGTCCTCCGGGGGCCGGGCACCGGGGAGCTGTTTTTT | CSVLRGPGTGELFF
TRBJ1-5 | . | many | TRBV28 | TGTGCCAGTGTGGACAGTTTACGCAATCAGCCCCAGCATTTT | CASVDSLRNQPQHF
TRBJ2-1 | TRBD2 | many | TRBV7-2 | TGTGCCAGCAGCTTAAGCGGGGGCGCCTACAATGAGCAGTTCTTC | CASSLSGGAYNEQFF
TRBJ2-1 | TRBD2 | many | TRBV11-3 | TGTGCCAGCAGCTTAGTCTTTAGCGGGCCTTACAATGAGCAGTTCTTC | CASSLVFSGPYNEQFF
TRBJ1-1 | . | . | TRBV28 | TGTGCCAGTGCATTAACCCGGGGAGGGTCTGAAGCTTTCTTT | CASALTRGGSEAFF
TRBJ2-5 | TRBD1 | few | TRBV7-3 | TGTGCCAGCAGCTCGTGGACAGGGCCGCAAGAGACCCAGTACTTC | CASSSWTGPQETQYF
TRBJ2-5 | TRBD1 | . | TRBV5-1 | TGCGCCAGCAGCTTGGGACCACAGGGGACCCAAGAGACCCAGTACTTC | CASSLGPQGTQETQYF
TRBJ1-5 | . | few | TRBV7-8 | TGTGCCAGCAGCTTAGGGGGTGGGCACCCCACCCCATGGCCCCAGCATTTT | CASSLGGGHPTPWPQHF
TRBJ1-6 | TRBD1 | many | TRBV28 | TGTGCCAGCAGTACAGGGACAGCTTTTTCACCCCTCCACTTT | CASSTGTAFSPLHF
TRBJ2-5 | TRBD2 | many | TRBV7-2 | TGTGCCAGCAGCAGAAGGGCGGAGCGGGGGGGCCTTGAGACCCAGTACTTC | CASSRRAERGGLETQYF
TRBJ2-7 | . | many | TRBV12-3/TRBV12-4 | TGTGCCAGCAGGGGGGAAGGGGGCGAGCAGTACTTC | CASRGEGGEQYF
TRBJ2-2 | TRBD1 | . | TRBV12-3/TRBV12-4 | TGTGCCAGCGGACATACGACAGGGGTCTCCGGGGAGCTGTTTTTT | CASGHTTGVSGELFF
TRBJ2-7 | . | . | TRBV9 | TGTGCCAGCAGCCGCGGCCCCGCCGACGAGCAGTACTTC | CASSRGPADEQYF
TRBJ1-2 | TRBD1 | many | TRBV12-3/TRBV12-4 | TGTGCCAGCAGTAACTGGACAGGGCCTTTGTTAGCTAACTATGGCTACACCTTC | CASSNWTGPLLANYGYTF
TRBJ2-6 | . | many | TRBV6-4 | TGTGCCAGCAGAGCTTCTTACTCTGGGGCCAACGTCCTGACTTTC | CASRASYSGANVLTF
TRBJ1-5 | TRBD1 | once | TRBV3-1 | TGTGCCAGCACCACAGGGGGCAATCAGCCCCAGCATTTT | CASTTGGNQPQHF
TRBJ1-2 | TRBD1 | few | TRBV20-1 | TGCAGTGCTGTGAGAGCAGGGGGCGACTCCTATGGCTACACCTTC | CSAVRAGGDSYGYTF
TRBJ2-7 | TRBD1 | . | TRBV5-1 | TGCGCCAGCAGCTTATCCGGGACAGGGTTATACGAGCAGTACTTC | CASSLSGTGLYEQYF
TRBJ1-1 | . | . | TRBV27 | TGTGCCAGCAGTTATTACAGGAACACTGAAGCTTTCTTT | CASSYYRNTEAFF
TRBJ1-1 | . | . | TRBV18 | TGTGCCAGCTCACCGACATCGATGGGCACTGAAGCTTTCTTT | CASSPTSMGTEAFF
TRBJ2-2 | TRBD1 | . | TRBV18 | TGTGCCAGCTCACTTCGGACAGGGGATACCGGGGAGCTGTTTTTT | CASSLRTGDTGELFF
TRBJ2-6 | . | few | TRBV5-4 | TGTGCCAGCAGCCCTAGAGGAAGGGCTGGGGCCAACGTCCTGACTTTC | CASSPRGRAGANVLTF
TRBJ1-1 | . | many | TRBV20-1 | TGCAGTGCTAGAGATCCGAGGGGGACCCCTGAAGCTTTCTTT | CSARDPRGTPEAFF
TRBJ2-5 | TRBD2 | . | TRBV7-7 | TGTGCTAGCAGCTTAGAACTAGCGGGTTCGGTCGGCAGGGAGACCCAGTACTTC | CASSLELAGSVGRETQYF
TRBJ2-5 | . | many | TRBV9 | TGTGCCAGCAGCGTAGGGGGACATATCCAAGAGACCCAGTACTTC | CASSVGGHIQETQYF
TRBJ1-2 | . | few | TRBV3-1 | TGTGCCAGCAGCCAATTCCCAGGGGCCTATGGCTACACCTTC | CASSQFPGAYGYTF
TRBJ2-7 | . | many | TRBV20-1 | TGCAGTGCTAGAGAAACAGGGACCTACGAGCAGTACTTC | CSARETGTYEQYF
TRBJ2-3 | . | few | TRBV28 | TGTGCCAGCAGTTTAGGGGACCCCGGCCCCCCGCAGTATTTT | CASSLGDPGPPQYF
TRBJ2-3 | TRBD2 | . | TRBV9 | TGTGCCAGCAGCGTAGACGGGGGGGCTGCAGATACGCAGTATTTT | CASSVDGGAADTQYF
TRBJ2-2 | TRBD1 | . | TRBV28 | TGTGCCAGCCGGGACAGCCTCACCGGGGAGCTGTTTTTT | CASRDSLTGELFF
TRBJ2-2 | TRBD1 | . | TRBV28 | TGTGCCAGCAGGGGGACAGGGGTGAACACCGGGGAGCTGTTTTTT | CASRGTGVNTGELFF
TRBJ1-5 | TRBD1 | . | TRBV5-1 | TGCGCCAGCAGCCATCGGGACAGGGGTACGGGCAATCAGCCCCAGCATTTT | CASSHRDRGTGNQPQHF
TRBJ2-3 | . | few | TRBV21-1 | TGTGCCAGCAGTCGTAACGACGACGCGAGCACAGATACGCAGTATTTT | CASSRNDDASTDTQYF
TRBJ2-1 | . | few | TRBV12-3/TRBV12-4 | TGTGCCAGCAGCCGGACCTACAATGAGCAGTTCTTC | CASSRTYNEQFF
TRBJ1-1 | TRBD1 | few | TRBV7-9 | TGTGCCAGCAGCGGACGACAGGGCCCTGAAGCTTTCTTT | CASSGRQGPEAFF
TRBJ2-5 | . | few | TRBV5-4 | TGTGCCAGCAGCTTCTACTCCTCCGGAGGGGGAGAGACCCAGTACTTC | CASSFYSSGGGETQYF
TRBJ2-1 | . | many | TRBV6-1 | TGTGCCAGCAGTGCTCACCGTTCCGGGACCGAAGCCTACAATGAGCAGTTCTTC | CASSAHRSGTEAYNEQFF
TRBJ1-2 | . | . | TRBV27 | TGTGCCAGCAGTTTCTGGGGACGGAGGCCACGAGGCTACACCTTC | CASSFWGRRPRGYTF
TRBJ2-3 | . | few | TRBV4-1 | TGCGCCAGCAGCCAAGGGTGGTCAGGGAGCACAGATACGCAGTATTTT | CASSQGWSGSTDTQYF
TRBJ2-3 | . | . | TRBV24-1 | TGTGCCACCAGTGATTTCTCCAGCACAGATACGCAGTATTTT | CATSDFSSTDTQYF
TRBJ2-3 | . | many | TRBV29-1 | TGCAGCGTTGAAAAGGGGTCGGCAGATACGCAGTATTTT | CSVEKGSADTQYF